The table lists the clone carrying this TCR beta chain with a few counts. Germline lookup yields CDR1 DFQATT and CDR2 SNEGSKA (reference sequence). This CDR3 has 12 amino acids. J was trimmed by 8 bases and V by 6 bases; bases with no gene match: 7. MiXCR was run by TCRdb on the 5' RACE reads, yielding one entry per CDR3 protein. The sample has hundreds of thousands of distinct CDR3 sequences, 8% to 9% seen once; the top ten hold around 0.98%. This record belongs to a study of identical twins. These records were also assigned to another study, of yellow fever vaccine responses in identical twins.

This chain connects TRBV20-1 to TRBJ2-1; 7 bases align to TRBD1. The sequencing input was PBMCs. This sequence originates from a woman aged 18-29 years in good health. In DNA form, the CDR3 reads TGCAGTGCCGCCCGACAGGGCTATGAGCAGTTCTTC. Amino acid sequence: CSAARQGYEQFF.